This T cell receptor (beta chain) is drawn from a study of chemoradiotherapy in HPV16-positive cancers. Study background: Candidate HPV-specific T-cell clones and common TCR motifs came from functional assays in two HPV16-positive patients. Study results and caveats: Better recurrence-free survival went with HPV-responsive T-cell expansion in HPV16-positive patients. Non-HPV-specific T cells did not expand in tumors during treatment, whereas candidate HPV-specific clones and E7-related motifs did.

TCRdb's table, derived via immunoSEQ multiplex PCR, lists solely in-frame clones and lacks some. There are roughly 21,000 clones in the sample; more than 75% occur only once, and around 4.9% lies in the top ten. Turning to this clone: Its antigen remains unidentified.

Over chemoradiotherapy, repertoires were sampled more than once. The germline V gene has CDR1 SQVTM and CDR2 ANQGSEA. Trimming removed 5 bases from V and 4 bases from J; junction bases left unmatched: 5. This CDR3 is built from 13 residues. J is TRBJ1-3 and V is TRBV29-1; TRBD1 matches at 7 bases. Sequencing was performed on blood, taken from a patient who underwent chemoradiotherapy. The sequence came from a human donor with HPV-associated anogenital cancer. The CDR3, as DNA: TGCAGCGTTTCGGGGGACAGAGGAAACACCATATATTTT. It is translated as CSVSGDRGNTIYF.